The clone carrying this T cell receptor beta chain occurred many times. Its specificity is unknown. TCRdb passed the 5' RACE reads through MiXCR, listing each CDR3 protein once. The data hold roughly 280,000 distinct CDR3 sequences, with over 15% observed a single time. This entry belongs to a study of CD8 T cells in ankylosing spondylitis. Study-wide points: Several highly homologous variants made up a TCR beta motif, and this motif appeared characteristic of ankylosing spondylitis blood. Disease-associated clones were CD8+ and fairly uncommon in peripheral blood.

This CDR3 contains 11 residues. The germline V and J ends were trimmed by 1 base and 8 bases, with 2 bases remaining between them. The chain recombines TRBV12-3 or TRBV12-4 with TRBJ1-4; D not resolved. This clonotype originated in a male donor with ankylosing spondylitis or in good health (not recorded which). The specimen sequenced was blood, either unsorted or a sorted T cell fraction (not recorded which). CDR3 nucleotide sequence: TGTGCCAGCAGTTTAGGAGAAAAACTGTTTTTT. Residues: CASSLGEKLFF.